One and the same sample provided the 23 T cell receptor beta chains below, sequenced in a study of T cell responses to AZD1222 COVID-19 vaccine. The method was immunoSEQ multiplex PCR; TCRdb's version includes in-frame clones alone and lacks a portion of them. This table holds more than 85,000 clones, roughly 90% found once. The source material was peripheral blood, sampled on day 0 of AZD1222 vaccination. The origin of the receptors is an adult in good health.

The chain joins TRBV5-6 to TRBJ1-2; possible D gene TRBD1, 6 bases. Germline CDR1 and CDR2: SGHDT and YYEEEE. The length of the CDR3 is 15 residues. V shed 1 base and J shed 7 bases, with 17 bases lying between them. The CDR3 sequence: CASSLSAGVLFGYTF. CDR3 coding DNA: TGTGCCAGCAGCTTGTCGGCAGGGGTTTTGTTTGGCTACACCTTC.

The chain couples TRBV9 to TRBJ2-2, with 7 bases identical to TRBD2. Germline V lookup: CDR1 SGDLS, CDR2 YYNGEE. The CDR3 extends over 19 amino acids. V dropped 0 bases and J dropped 2; count of bases not matched to a gene: 13. The CDR3 loop reads CASSVDPSVGGINTGELFF. The CDR3 DNA is TGTGCCAGCAGCGTAGATCCATCGGTCGGGGGGATAAACACCGGGGAGCTGTTTTTT.

CDR3 amino acids: CASSLKDREVAFF. The DNA of the CDR3 is TGTGCCAGCAGCTTGAAGGACCGCGAGGTTGCTTTCTTT. The chain uses TRBV12-3 or TRBV12-4 and TRBJ1-1; D is undetermined. V shed 6 bases and J shed 11 bases, with 19 bases lying between them. The CDR3 sequence is 13 residues long.

The CDR3 spells CASSLGQGARNTEAFF. CDR3 sequence (DNA): TGTGCCAGCAGCTTAGGACAGGGGGCGCGGAACACTGAAGCTTTCTTT. The chain joins TRBV7-9 to TRBJ1-1; 10 bases fit TRBD1. CDR1 SEHNR and CDR2 FQNEAQ come from the germline V gene (reference sequence). The CDR3 loop spans 16 amino acids. J lost 1 base, V lost 1 base, and 3 bases had no gene match.

V usage is TRBV6-2 or TRBV6-3 and J usage is TRBJ1-1; possibly TRBD1 for D (5 bases). Per the germline V gene, CDR1 is MNHEY and CDR2 is SVGEGT. The CDR3 consists of 13 residues. V lost 4 bases to trimming and J lost 1 base, with 7 bases between them. CDR3 bases: TGTGCCAGCAGTTTCGGACAGAACACTGAAGCTTTCTTT. It codes for CASSFGQNTEAFF.

This chain joins TRBV7-9 and TRBJ1-1; 12 bases line up with TRBD1. This CDR3 is 17 amino acids long. Germline CDR1 SEHNR, CDR2 FQNEAQ (reference sequence). Trimming removed 5 bases from V and 6 bases from J; junction bases left unmatched: 13. This chain's CDR3 is CASSPPNPGQGASEAFF. The CDR3 coding sequence is TGTGCCAGCAGCCCACCTAATCCGGGACAGGGGGCATCTGAAGCTTTCTTT. The whole variable domain, remainder taken from reference TRBV7-9 and TRBJ1-1, is DTGVSQNPRHKITKRGQNVTFRCDPISEHNRLYWYRQTLGQGPEFLTYFQNEAQLEKSRLLSDRFSAERPKGSFSTLEIQRTEQGDSAMYLCASSPPNPGQGASEAFFGQGTRLTVV.

J is TRBJ1-2 and V is TRBV11-2, with a tentative D call TRBD1 (5 bases). The length of the CDR3 is 19 residues. Germline CDR1 reads SGHAT; CDR2 reads FQNNGV. V was cut by 3 bases and J by 1 base, with 24 bases left in between. The chain's CDR3 is CASSLIRGGQVHNNYGYTF. Written as DNA, the CDR3 is TGTGCCAGCAGCTTGATAAGGGGTGGGCAGGTTCACAATAACTATGGCTACACCTTC. Full variable domain (remainder filled in from reference TRBV11-2 and TRBJ1-2): EAGVAQSPRYKIIEKRQSVAFWCNPISGHATLYWYQQILGQGPKLLIQFQNNGVVDDSQLPKDRFSAERLKGVDSTLKIQPAKLEDSAVYLCASSLIRGGQVHNNYGYTFGSGTRLTVV.

This clone has just a few counts. The chain has TRBV7-6 and TRBJ2-5; 8 positions match TRBD2. With 1 base clipped from V and 2 bases from J, the junction kept 3 bases outside the gene matches. The germline gives CDR1 SGHVS, CDR2 FNYEAQ. There are 15 residues in the CDR3. CDR3 loop: CASSLVAGIQETQYF. The CDR3 region has the DNA TGTGCCAGCAGCTTAGTAGCGGGGATTCAAGAGACCCAGTACTTC.

Details on this clone: Other DNA sequences within the sample encode an identical CDR3. This chain links TRBV5-1 with TRBJ1-6, with D maybe TRBD1 (6 bases). CDR3 size: 16 residues. The germline gives CDR1 SGHRS, CDR2 YFSETQ. The V end was cut by 8 bases, the J end by 0 bases, with 15 bases between. The CDR3 protein is CASSPGGSSYNSPLHF. The CDR3, as DNA: TGCGCCAGTAGCCCCGGGGGCAGCTCCTATAATTCACCCCTCCACTTT.

The chain couples TRBV5-1 to TRBJ2-5; 9 bases map to TRBD1. V dropped 4 bases and J dropped 1; count of bases not matched to a gene: 8. The CDR3 covers 16 residues. Germline lookup yields CDR1 SGHRS and CDR2 YFSETQ. The CDR3 coding sequence is TGCGCCAGCAGCCCTGGGACAGGGACGCCCCAAGAGACCCAGTACTTC. Translated: CASSPGTGTPQETQYF.

The CDR3 reads CAWSGPAGNTIYF. The CDR3 DNA sequence: TGTGCCTGGAGTGGTCCAGCGGGAAACACCATATATTTT. The genes are TRBV30 and TRBJ1-3; D unresolved. Trimming removed 1 base at V and 4 bases at J, with 8 bases between. The CDR3 sequence is 13 residues long. Germline V gene data show CDR1 as GTSNPN and CDR2 as SVGIG (reference sequence).

The J gene is TRBJ1-6, the V gene TRBV7-8; D ambiguous. Trimming took 1 base from V and 0 from J, leaving 10 bases between them. There are 17 residues in the CDR3. Germline CDR1 and CDR2: SGHVS and FQNEAQ. The CDR3 sequence: CASSLDRKSSYNSPLHF. The CDR3 nucleotides are TGTGCCAGCAGCTTAGATAGGAAGAGCTCCTATAATTCACCCCTCCACTTT.

J is TRBJ2-3 and V is TRBV4-3; D uncertain. Trimming removed 4 bases at V and 6 bases at J, with 14 bases between. The CDR3 runs 14 residues. The germline V gene encodes CDR1 LGHNA and CDR2 YSLEER. The CDR3 spells CASSPQIQGDTQYF. CDR3 DNA sequence: TGCGCCAGCAGCCCGCAGATCCAAGGGGATACGCAGTATTTT.

The V gene is TRBV9, the J gene TRBJ2-1, with D possibly being TRBD2 (6 bases). V dropped 3 bases and J dropped 0 bases, with 10 bases sitting between them. The germline gives CDR1 SGDLS, CDR2 YYNGEE. The CDR3 contains 15 residues. This chain's CDR3 is CASSERGSSYNEQFF. The CDR3 DNA sequence: TGTGCCAGCAGCGAACGGGGGAGCTCCTACAATGAGCAGTTCTTC.

J is TRBJ2-5 and V is TRBV4-2; 13 bases map to TRBD2. The CDR3 length is 17 residues. J was trimmed by 7 bases and V by 2 bases; bases with no gene match: 10. Per germline, CDR1 LGHNA and CDR2 YNFKEQ. CDR3 sequence: CASSQLGLAGEVGTQYF. CDR3 DNA sequence: TGTGCCAGCAGCCAACTTGGACTAGCGGGAGAGGTCGGGACCCAGTACTTC.

This chain joins TRBV4-3 and TRBJ2-2; perhaps D is TRBD1 or TRBD2 (5 bases each). V shed 1 base and J shed 3 bases, with 15 bases lying between them. This CDR3 has 17 residues. Germline loops: CDR1 LGHNA, CDR2 YSLEER. This CDR3 reads CASSQADSGRYTGELFF. Here the CDR3 DNA reads TGCGCCAGCAGCCAAGCGGATTCGGGACGGTACACCGGGGAGCTGTTTTTT.

The chain employs TRBV9 and TRBJ2-7; TRBD2 aligns across 7 bases. Germline CDR1 and CDR2: SGDLS and YYNGEE. Trimming removed 6 bases from V and 2 bases from J; junction bases left unmatched: 11. The CDR3 extends over 15 amino acids. The DNA for the CDR3 is TGTGCCAGCATCCGGCGGGACTATTGTCCCTACGAGCAGTACGTC. This sequence encodes CASIRRDYCPYEQYV.

The V call is TRBV5-1, the J call TRBJ2-5; D gene uncertain. This CDR3 is built from 13 residues. Germline V gene data show CDR1 as SGHRS and CDR2 as YFSETQ. The ends were cut back, 4 bases at V and 5 bases at J, with 12 bases in the middle. The CDR3 DNA reads TGCGCCAGCAGCCTATCAGAGGAGGAGACCCAGTACTTC. Translation: CASSLSEEETQYF.

The rearrangement joins TRBV5-5 to TRBJ2-5; TRBD2 matches 13 bases. Germline loops: CDR1 SGHKS, CDR2 YYEKEE (reference sequence). V was pared by 4 bases and J by 0 bases, with 6 bases of the junction left unmatched. This CDR3 has 17 amino acids. CDR3 protein: CASSQGLAGLNQETQYF. CDR3 sequence (DNA): TGTGCCAGCAGCCAGGGACTAGCGGGGCTTAACCAAGAGACCCAGTACTTC.

The chain has TRBV3-1 (or the pseudogene TRBV3-2) and TRBJ2-6; D not resolved. The CDR3 totals 18 residues. The V and J ends lost 4 bases and 0 bases respectively, with 16 bases between them. Per germline, CDR1 LGHDT and CDR2 YNNKEL (reference sequence). The CDR3 protein is CASSLLAPASSGANVLTF. The DNA of the CDR3 is TGTGCCAGCAGCCTCCTGGCCCCCGCCAGCTCTGGGGCCAACGTCCTGACTTTC.

The chain employs TRBV5-1 and TRBJ1-1; D remains ambiguous. The V end was cut by 3 bases, the J end by 3 bases, with 9 bases between. This CDR3 is built from 13 residues. Germline assignment: CDR1 SGHRS and CDR2 YFSETQ. CDR3: CASSSSRDTEAFF. DNA for the CDR3: TGCGCCAGCAGCTCGTCCCGGGACACTGAAGCTTTCTTT.

The count of this clone is one. The chain joins TRBV5-1 to TRBJ2-1; possibly TRBD2 for D (6 bases). This CDR3 contains 14 residues. Germline assignment: CDR1 SGHRS and CDR2 YFSETQ. V gave up 4 bases and J gave up 8 bases, with 16 bases separating them. The CDR3 DNA sequence: TGCGCCAGCAGCAAGACCGGGGGAGGCGATGAGCAGTTCTTC. It specifies CASSKTGGGDEQFF.

The V and J genes are TRBV30 and TRBJ1-1, with D possibly TRBD1 on 6 matching bases. The germline gives CDR1 GTSNPN, CDR2 SVGIG (reference sequence). Trimming stripped 0 bases from V and 5 bases from J, with 16 bases between. The CDR3 is 15 amino acids. The CDR3 DNA sequence: TGTGCCTGGAGTGTAGGTGGGCGAGGGGGAACTGAAGCTTTCTTT. This sequence encodes CAWSVGGRGGTEAFF.